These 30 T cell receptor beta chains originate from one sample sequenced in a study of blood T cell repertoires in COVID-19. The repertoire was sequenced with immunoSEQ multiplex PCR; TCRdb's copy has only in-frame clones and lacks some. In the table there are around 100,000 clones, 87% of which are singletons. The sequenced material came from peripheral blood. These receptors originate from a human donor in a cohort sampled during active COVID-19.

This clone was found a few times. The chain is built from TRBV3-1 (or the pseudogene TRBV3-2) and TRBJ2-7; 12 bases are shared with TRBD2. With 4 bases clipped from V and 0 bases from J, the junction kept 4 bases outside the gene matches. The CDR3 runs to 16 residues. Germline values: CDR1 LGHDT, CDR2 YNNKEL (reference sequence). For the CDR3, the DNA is TGTGCCAGCAGCCGCGGACTAGCGGGGCCCTCCTACGAGCAGTACTTC. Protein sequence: CASSRGLAGPSYEQYF.

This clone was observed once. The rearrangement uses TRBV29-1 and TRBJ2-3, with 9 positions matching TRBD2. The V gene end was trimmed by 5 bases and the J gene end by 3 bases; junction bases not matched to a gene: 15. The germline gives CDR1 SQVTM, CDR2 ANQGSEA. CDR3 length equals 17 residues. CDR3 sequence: CSVRGASGMGSTDTQYF. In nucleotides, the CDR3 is TGCAGCGTTCGGGGGGCTAGCGGGATGGGGTCGACAGATACGCAGTATTTT.

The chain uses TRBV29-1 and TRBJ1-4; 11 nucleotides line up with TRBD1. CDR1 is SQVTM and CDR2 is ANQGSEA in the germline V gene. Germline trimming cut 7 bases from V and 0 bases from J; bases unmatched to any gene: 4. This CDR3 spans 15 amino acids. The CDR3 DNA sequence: TGCAGCGCAGGACAGGGGGCCACAACTAATGAAAAACTGTTTTTT. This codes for CSAGQGATTNEKLFF.

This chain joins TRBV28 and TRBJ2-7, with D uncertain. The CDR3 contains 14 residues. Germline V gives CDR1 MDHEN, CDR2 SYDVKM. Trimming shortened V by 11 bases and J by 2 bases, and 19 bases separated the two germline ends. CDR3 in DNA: TGTGCCCGTATAGATCGTAGCCACACCTACGAGCAGTACTTC. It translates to CARIDRSHTYEQYF. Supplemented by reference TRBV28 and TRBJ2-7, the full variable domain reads DVKVTQSSRYLVKRTGEKVFLECVQDMDHENMFWYRQDPGLGLRLIYFSYDVKMKEKGDIPEGYSVSREKKERFSLILESASTNQTSMYLCARIDRSHTYEQYFGPGTRLTVT.

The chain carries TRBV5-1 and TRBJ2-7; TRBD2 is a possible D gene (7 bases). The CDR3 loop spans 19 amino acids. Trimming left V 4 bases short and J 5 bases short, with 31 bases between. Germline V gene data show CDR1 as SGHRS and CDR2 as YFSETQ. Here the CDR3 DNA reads TGCGCCAGCAGCGACCCCTCGGGGGCGGGAGCGAGGCAGAACCACGAGCAGTACTTC. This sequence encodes CASSDPSGAGARQNHEQYF.

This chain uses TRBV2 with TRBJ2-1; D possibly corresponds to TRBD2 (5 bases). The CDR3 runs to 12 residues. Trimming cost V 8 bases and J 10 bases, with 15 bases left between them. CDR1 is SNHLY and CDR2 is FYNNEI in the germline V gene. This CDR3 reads CASSNPGMEQFF. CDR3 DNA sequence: TGTGCCAGCTCTAACCCGGGAATGGAGCAGTTCTTC. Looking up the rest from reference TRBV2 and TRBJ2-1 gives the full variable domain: EPEVTQTPSHQVTQMGQEVILRCVPISNHLYFYWYRQILGQKVEFLVSFYNNEISEKSEIFDDQFSVERPDGSNFTLKIRSTKLEDSAMYFCASSNPGMEQFFGPGTRLTVL.

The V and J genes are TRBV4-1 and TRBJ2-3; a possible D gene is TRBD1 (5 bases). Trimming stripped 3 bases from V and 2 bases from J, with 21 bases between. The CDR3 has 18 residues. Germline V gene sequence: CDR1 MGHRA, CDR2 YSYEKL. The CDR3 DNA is TGCGCCAGCAGCCAGGCCGGTCCAGGGTCCCGGGCCACAGATACGCAGTATTTT. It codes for CASSQAGPGSRATDTQYF.

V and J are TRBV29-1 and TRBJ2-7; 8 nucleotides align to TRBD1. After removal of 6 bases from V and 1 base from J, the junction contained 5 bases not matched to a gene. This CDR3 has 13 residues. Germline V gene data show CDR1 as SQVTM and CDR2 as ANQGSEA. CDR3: CSVGTGGSYEQYF. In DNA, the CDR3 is TGCAGCGTGGGGACAGGAGGTTCCTACGAGCAGTACTTC.

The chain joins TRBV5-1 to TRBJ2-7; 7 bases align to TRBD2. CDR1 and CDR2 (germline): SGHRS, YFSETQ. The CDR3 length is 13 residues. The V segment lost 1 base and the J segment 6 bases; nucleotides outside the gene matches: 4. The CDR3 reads CASSLRTSTEQYF. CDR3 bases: TGCGCCAGCAGCTTGCGGACTAGTACCGAGCAGTACTTC.

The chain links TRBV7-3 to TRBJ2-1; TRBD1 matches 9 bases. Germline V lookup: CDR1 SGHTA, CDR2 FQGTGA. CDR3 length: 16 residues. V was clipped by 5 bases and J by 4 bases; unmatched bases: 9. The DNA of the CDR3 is TGTGCCAGCAGCCTAAAATCCGGGACAGGGTACAATGAGCAGTTCTTC. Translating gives CASSLKSGTGYNEQFF.

CDR3 sequence (DNA): TGCGCCAGCAGCCTCGAGTCCCGTCCCGTGGATACGCAGTATTTT. Its translation: CASSLESRPVDTQYF. The chain carries TRBV5-1 and TRBJ2-3; D unclear. The germline V gene has CDR1 SGHRS and CDR2 YFSETQ. V was shortened by 4 bases and J by 6 bases, with 18 bases between the two germline ends. The CDR3 runs to 15 residues.

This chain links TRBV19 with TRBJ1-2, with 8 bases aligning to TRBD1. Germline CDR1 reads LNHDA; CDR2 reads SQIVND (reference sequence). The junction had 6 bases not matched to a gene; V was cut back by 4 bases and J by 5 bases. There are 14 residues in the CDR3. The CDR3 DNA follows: TGTGCCAGTAGTACGACAGGGGCGAGATATGGCTACACCTTC. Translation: CASSTTGARYGYTF.

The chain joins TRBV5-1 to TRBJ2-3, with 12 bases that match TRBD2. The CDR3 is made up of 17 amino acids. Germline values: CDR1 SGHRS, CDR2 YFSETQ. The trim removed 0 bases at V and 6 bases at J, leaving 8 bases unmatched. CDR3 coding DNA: TGCGCCAGCAGCTTGGCATCTAGCGGGGGGGCATCTGATACGCAGTATTTT. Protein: CASSLASSGGASDTQYF.

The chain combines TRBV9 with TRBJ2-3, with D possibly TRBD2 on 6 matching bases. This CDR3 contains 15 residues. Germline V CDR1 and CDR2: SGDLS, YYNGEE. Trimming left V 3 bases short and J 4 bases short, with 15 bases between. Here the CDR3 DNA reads TGTGCCAGCAGCGACAGACTAGTTTGGGCAGATACGCAGTATTTT. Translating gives CASSDRLVWADTQYF.

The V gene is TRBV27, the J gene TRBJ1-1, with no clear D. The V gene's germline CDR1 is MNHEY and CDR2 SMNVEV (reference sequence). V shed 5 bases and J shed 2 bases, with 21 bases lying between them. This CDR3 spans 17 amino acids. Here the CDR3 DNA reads TGTGCCAGCAGTCTGATGGGAGGCAGTCATTTCAACACTGAAGCTTTCTTT. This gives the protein CASSLMGGSHFNTEAFF.

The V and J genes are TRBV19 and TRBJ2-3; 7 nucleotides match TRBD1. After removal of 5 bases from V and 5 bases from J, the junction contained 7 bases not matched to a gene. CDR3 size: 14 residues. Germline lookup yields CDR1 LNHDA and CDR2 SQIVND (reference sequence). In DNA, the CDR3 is TGTGCCAGTAGTGTAAGCAGGGACAGAGATACGCAGTATTTT. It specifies CASSVSRDRDTQYF.

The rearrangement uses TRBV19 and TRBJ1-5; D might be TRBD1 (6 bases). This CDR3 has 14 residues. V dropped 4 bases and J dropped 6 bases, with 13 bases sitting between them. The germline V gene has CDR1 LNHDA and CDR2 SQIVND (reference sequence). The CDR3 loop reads CASSTTGSVQPQHF. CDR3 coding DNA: TGTGCCAGTAGTACCACAGGGTCCGTTCAGCCCCAGCATTTT. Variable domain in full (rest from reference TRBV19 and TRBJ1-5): DGGITQSPKYLFRKEGQNVTLSCEQNLNHDAMYWYRQDPGQGLRLIYYSQIVNDFQKGDIAEGYSVSREKKESFPLTVTSAQKNPTAFYLCASSTTGSVQPQHFGDGTRLSIL.

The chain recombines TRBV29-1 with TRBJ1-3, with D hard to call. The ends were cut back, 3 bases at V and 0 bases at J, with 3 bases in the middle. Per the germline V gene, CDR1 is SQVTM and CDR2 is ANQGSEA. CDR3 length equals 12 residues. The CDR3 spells CSVDVSGNTIYF. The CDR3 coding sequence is TGCAGCGTTGACGTCTCTGGAAACACCATATATTTT.

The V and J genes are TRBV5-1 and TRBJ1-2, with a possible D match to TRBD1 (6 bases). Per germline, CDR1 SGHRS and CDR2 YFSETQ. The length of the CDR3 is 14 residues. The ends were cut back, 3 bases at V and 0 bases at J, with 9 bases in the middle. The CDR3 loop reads CASSWDNANYGYTF. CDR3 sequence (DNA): TGCGCCAGCAGCTGGGACAACGCTAACTATGGCTACACCTTC.

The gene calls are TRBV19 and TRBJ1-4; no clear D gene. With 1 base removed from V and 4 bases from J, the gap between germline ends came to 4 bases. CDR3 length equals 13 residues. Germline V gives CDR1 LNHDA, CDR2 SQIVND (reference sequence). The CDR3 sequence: CASSIGGNEKLFF. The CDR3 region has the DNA TGTGCCAGTAGTATAGGCGGTAATGAAAAACTGTTTTTT.

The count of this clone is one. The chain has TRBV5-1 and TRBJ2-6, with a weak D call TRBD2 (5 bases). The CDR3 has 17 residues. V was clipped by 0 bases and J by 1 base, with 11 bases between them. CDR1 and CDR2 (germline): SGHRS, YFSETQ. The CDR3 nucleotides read TGCGCCAGCAGCTTGGGGGAGTGGGCTTCTGGGGCCAACGTCCTGACTTTC. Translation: CASSLGEWASGANVLTF.

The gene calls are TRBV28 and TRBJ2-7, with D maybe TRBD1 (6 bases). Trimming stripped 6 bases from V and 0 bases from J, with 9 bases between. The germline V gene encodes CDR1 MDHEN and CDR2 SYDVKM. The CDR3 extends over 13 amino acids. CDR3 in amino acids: CASRGTRSYEQYF. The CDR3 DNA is TGTGCCAGCAGGGGGACACGCTCCTACGAGCAGTACTTC.

This CDR3 reads CASSKSGTLRGGEQFF. The CDR3 DNA reads as TGTGCCAGCAGCAAGTCCGGGACTCTCCGGGGCGGTGAGCAGTTCTTC. The chain couples TRBV5-4 to TRBJ2-1, with D possibly matching TRBD2 (6 bases). The V gene's germline CDR1 is SGHNT and CDR2 YYREEE (reference sequence). Trimming took 4 bases from V and 9 from J, leaving 23 bases between them. CDR3 size: 16 residues.

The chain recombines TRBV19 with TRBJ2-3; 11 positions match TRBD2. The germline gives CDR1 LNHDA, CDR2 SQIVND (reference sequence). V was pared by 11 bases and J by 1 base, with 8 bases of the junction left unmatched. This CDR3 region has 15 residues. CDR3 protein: CAATSGGRGTDTQYF. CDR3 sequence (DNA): TGTGCCGCCACTAGCGGGGGTCGTGGCACAGATACGCAGTATTTT. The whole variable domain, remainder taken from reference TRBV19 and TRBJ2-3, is DGGITQSPKYLFRKEGQNVTLSCEQNLNHDAMYWYRQDPGQGLRLIYYSQIVNDFQKGDIAEGYSVSREKKESFPLTVTSAQKNPTAFYLCAATSGGRGTDTQYFGPGTRLTVL.

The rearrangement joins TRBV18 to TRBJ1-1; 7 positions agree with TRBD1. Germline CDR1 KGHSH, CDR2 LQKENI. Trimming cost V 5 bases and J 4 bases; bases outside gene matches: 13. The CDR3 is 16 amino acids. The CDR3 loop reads CASSIRGGAEVTEAFF. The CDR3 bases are TGTGCCAGCTCAATTCGAGGGGGCGCGGAAGTCACTGAAGCTTTCTTT.

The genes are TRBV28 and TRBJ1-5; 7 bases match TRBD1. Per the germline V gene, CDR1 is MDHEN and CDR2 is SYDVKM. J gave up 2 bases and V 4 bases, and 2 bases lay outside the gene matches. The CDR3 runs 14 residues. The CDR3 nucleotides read TGTGCCAGCAGTTCCGGGACAGGCAATCAGCCCCAGCATTTT. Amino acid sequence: CASSSGTGNQPQHF.

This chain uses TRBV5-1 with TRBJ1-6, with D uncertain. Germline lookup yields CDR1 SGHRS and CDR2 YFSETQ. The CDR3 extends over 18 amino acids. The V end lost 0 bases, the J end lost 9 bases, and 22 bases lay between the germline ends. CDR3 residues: CASSLGVVASASGSPLHF. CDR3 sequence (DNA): TGCGCCAGCAGCTTGGGCGTCGTGGCGTCGGCCTCAGGTTCACCCCTCCACTTT.

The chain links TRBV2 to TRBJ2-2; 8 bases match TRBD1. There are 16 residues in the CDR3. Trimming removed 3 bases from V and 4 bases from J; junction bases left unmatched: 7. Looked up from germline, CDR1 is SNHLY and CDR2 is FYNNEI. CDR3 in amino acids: CASSEAAGGRTGELFF. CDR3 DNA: TGTGCCAGCAGTGAGGCGGCAGGGGGCCGCACCGGGGAGCTGTTTTTT.

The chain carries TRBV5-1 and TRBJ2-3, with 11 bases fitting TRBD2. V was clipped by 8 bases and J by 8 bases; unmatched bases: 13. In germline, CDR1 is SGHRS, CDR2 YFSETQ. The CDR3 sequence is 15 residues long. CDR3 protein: CASSIVGTSGVTQYF. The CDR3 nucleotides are TGCGCCAGTTCGATCGTCGGGACTAGCGGAGTTACGCAGTATTTT.

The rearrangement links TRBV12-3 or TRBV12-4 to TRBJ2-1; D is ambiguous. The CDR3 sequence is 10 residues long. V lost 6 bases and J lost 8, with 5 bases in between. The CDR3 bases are TGTGCCAGCAGCCATGATGAGCAGTTCTTC. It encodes CASSHDEQFF.